The 17 T cell receptor beta chains below come from one sample, sequenced in a study of cytomegalovirus exposure and HLA in healthy donors. TCRdb keeps only in-frame clones here, not all; method: immunoSEQ multiplex PCR. The data show approximately 200,000 clones, with around 88% seen just once and roughly 3% held by the top ten. The sequencing input was PBMCs. The receptors were sampled from a woman under 30 in good health and CMV-seronegative.

This clone was observed once. The genes are TRBV30 and TRBJ2-5, with D possibly TRBD1 on 5 matching bases. This CDR3 region has 11 residues. The V end lost 4 bases, the J end lost 5 bases, and 8 bases lay between the germline ends. Looked up from germline, CDR1 is GTSNPN and CDR2 is SVGIG (reference sequence). The CDR3 DNA is TGTGCCTGGAAGCAGGGCGAGACCCAGTACTTC. Translated: CAWKQGETQYF.

The J gene is TRBJ2-3, the V gene TRBV15; 8 positions agree with TRBD2. The germline V gene has CDR1 LNHNV and CDR2 YYDKDF (reference sequence). V shed 5 bases and J 5 bases; nucleotides not matched to a gene: 12. The CDR3 has 16 amino acids. The CDR3 spells CATSRYSGTGQDTQYF. CDR3 bases: TGTGCCACCAGCCGTTATAGCGGGACCGGGCAAGATACGCAGTATTTT.

The rearrangement joins TRBV7-9 to TRBJ2-2; 7 nucleotides match TRBD2. V lost 2 bases to trimming and J lost 2 bases; unmatched junction nucleotides: 5. Germline V CDR1 and CDR2: SEHNR, FQNEAQ (reference sequence). The CDR3 loop spans 16 amino acids. This CDR3 is CASSLLAEINTGELFF. In DNA, the CDR3 is TGTGCCAGCAGCTTACTAGCGGAGATTAACACCGGGGAGCTGTTTTTT.

The chain couples TRBV6-5 to TRBJ2-3; 12 nucleotides agree with TRBD1. Germline V gene lookup returns CDR1 MNHEY and CDR2 SVGAGI. V was clipped by 6 bases and J by 8 bases; unmatched bases: 6. The length of the CDR3 is 14 residues. The CDR3 is CASRRGQGATTQYF. The CDR3, as DNA: TGTGCCAGCAGACGGGGACAGGGGGCGACTACGCAGTATTTT.

This chain uses TRBV6-6 with TRBJ2-5; TRBD1 matches 10 bases. The CDR3 runs to 15 residues. V was pared by 0 bases and J by 4 bases, with 2 bases of the junction left unmatched. Germline V CDR1 and CDR2: MNHNY, SVGAGI (reference sequence). The CDR3, as DNA: TGTGCCAGCAGTTACTCGAGGACAGGGGGAGAGACCCAGTACTTC. It translates to CASSYSRTGGETQYF.

The V call is TRBV19, the J call TRBJ1-5; D uncertain. This CDR3 has 15 residues. Germline CDR1 LNHDA, CDR2 SQIVND (reference sequence). Trimming removed 4 bases from V and 0 bases from J, with 10 bases in between. CDR3 DNA sequence: TGTGCCAGTAGTAGTACAGCTTATAGCAATCAGCCCCAGCATTTT. Its protein product is CASSSTAYSNQPQHF.

The chain has TRBV9 and TRBJ1-2; D call uncertain. The V end was cut by 0 bases, the J end by 4 bases, with 13 bases between. The CDR3 length is 15 residues. Germline assignment: CDR1 SGDLS and CDR2 YYNGEE. For the CDR3, the DNA is TGTGCCAGCAGCGTAGGCGCGGGGAGGTCCTATGGCTACACCTTC. This encodes CASSVGAGRSYGYTF. Combining the CDR3 with reference TRBV9 and TRBJ1-2 gives the whole variable domain DSGVTQTPKHLITATGQRVTLRCSPRSGDLSVYWYQQSLDQGLQFLIQYYNGEERAKGNILERFSAQQFPDLHSELNLSSLELGDSALYFCASSVGAGRSYGYTFGSGTRLTVV.

The rearrangement joins TRBV30 to TRBJ2-1; D may be TRBD1 (6 bases). Per the germline V gene, CDR1 is GTSNPN and CDR2 is SVGIG (reference sequence). CDR3 length: 12 amino acids. V lost 5 bases and J lost 9, with 14 bases in between. This chain's CDR3 is CAWSQGRVEQFF. CDR3 nucleotide sequence: TGTGCCTGGTCACAGGGTAGAGTTGAGCAGTTCTTC.

This sequence joins TRBV7-9 and TRBJ2-1, with 7 bases that match TRBD2. The CDR3 is 13 amino acids. The V gene's germline CDR1 is SEHNR and CDR2 FQNEAQ (reference sequence). V lost 5 bases, J lost 9 bases, and 7 bases stayed unmatched. Here the CDR3 reads CASSLLGEGEQFF. CDR3 in DNA: TGTGCCAGCAGCCTCCTCGGGGAGGGTGAGCAGTTCTTC.

The V call is TRBV9, the J call TRBJ2-1; D possibly corresponds to TRBD1 (5 bases). The CDR3 is 17 amino acids. The germline gives CDR1 SGDLS, CDR2 YYNGEE. V was clipped by 0 bases and J by 0 bases, with 13 bases between them. CDR3 loop: CASSVVDGGHSYNEQFF. CDR3 bases: TGTGCCAGCAGCGTAGTGGACGGCGGACACTCCTACAATGAGCAGTTCTTC. Based on the CDR3 plus reference TRBV9 and TRBJ2-1, the full variable domain is DSGVTQTPKHLITATGQRVTLRCSPRSGDLSVYWYQQSLDQGLQFLIQYYNGEERAKGNILERFSAQQFPDLHSELNLSSLELGDSALYFCASSVVDGGHSYNEQFFGPGTRLTVL.

The CDR3, as DNA: TGTGCCAGCAGTGTGACAGGGGGCAGGAAGACCCAGTACTTC. This translates into CASSVTGGRKTQYF. V and J are TRBV28 and TRBJ2-5; 10 bases map to TRBD1. The V segment lost 5 bases and the J segment 6 bases; nucleotides outside the gene matches: 6. The CDR3 is made up of 14 amino acids. Germline CDR1 is MDHEN and CDR2 is SYDVKM.

The chain has TRBV19 and TRBJ2-1; D may be TRBD2 (5 bases). The CDR3 spans 16 residues. Trimming removed 3 bases at V and 1 base at J, with 13 bases between. Germline V lookup: CDR1 LNHDA, CDR2 SQIVND (reference sequence). DNA for the CDR3: TGTGCCAGTAGTATCCCACCCGGGGATTCCTACAATGAGCAGTTCTTC. Its translation: CASSIPPGDSYNEQFF.

The chain uses TRBV7-9 and TRBJ1-1; D is undetermined. CDR1 and CDR2 from the germline V gene are SEHNR and FQNEAQ (reference sequence). V gave up 3 bases and J gave up 0 bases, with 8 bases separating them. The CDR3 consists of 14 residues. The CDR3 DNA reads TGTGCCAGCAGCTTTCTAGGTTTGAACACTGAAGCTTTCTTT. This codes for CASSFLGLNTEAFF. The entire variable domain, with the rest obtained from reference TRBV7-9 and TRBJ1-1, is as follows: DTGVSQNPRHKITKRGQNVTFRCDPISEHNRLYWYRQTLGQGPEFLTYFQNEAQLEKSRLLSDRFSAERPKGSFSTLEIQRTEQGDSAMYLCASSFLGLNTEAFFGQGTRLTVV.

There are a few counts of this clone. This chain uses TRBV19 with TRBJ2-7, with TRBD2 identical over 10 bases. Trimming took 3 bases from V and 1 from J; bases not matched to a gene: 3. Germline lookup yields CDR1 LNHDA and CDR2 SQIVND (reference sequence). CDR3 size: 15 residues. CDR3 residues: CASSIVAGGSYEQYF. CDR3 nucleotide sequence: TGTGCCAGTAGTATTGTAGCGGGAGGTTCCTACGAGCAGTACTTC.

V and J are TRBV29-1 and TRBJ2-5, with D uncertain. Trimming took 4 bases from V and 4 from J, leaving 10 bases between them. This CDR3 has 12 residues. CDR1 is SQVTM and CDR2 is ANQGSEA in the germline V gene. CDR3 nucleotides: TGCAGCGTTGGGAGAAGAGGAGAGACCCAGTACTTC. It translates to CSVGRRGETQYF.

CDR3 DNA: TGTGCCAGCAGTTTAGCCGGGACAGGCTACACTGAAGCTTTCTTT. Translating it yields CASSLAGTGYTEAFF. The chain recombines TRBV27 with TRBJ1-1, with 8 bases matching TRBD1. Trimming removed 2 bases from V and 3 bases from J; junction bases left unmatched: 5. This CDR3 is built from 15 residues. Germline lookup yields CDR1 MNHEY and CDR2 SMNVEV (reference sequence).

V and J are TRBV7-8 and TRBJ2-7; TRBD1 matches 7 bases. There are 14 residues in the CDR3. Germline CDR1 is SGHVS and CDR2 is FQNEAQ. The trim removed 5 bases at V and 7 bases at J, leaving 11 bases unmatched. The chain's CDR3 is CASSRGQDRLEQYF. CDR3 sequence (DNA): TGTGCCAGCAGCCGAGGACAGGACCGGTTGGAGCAGTACTTC. Together with reference TRBV7-8 and TRBJ2-7, the CDR3 gives the full variable domain: GAGVSQSPRYKVAKRGQDVALRCDPISGHVSLFWYQQALGQGPEFLTYFQNEAQLDKSGLPSDRFFAERPEGSVSTLKIQRTQQEDSAVYLCASSRGQDRLEQYFGPGTRLTVT.